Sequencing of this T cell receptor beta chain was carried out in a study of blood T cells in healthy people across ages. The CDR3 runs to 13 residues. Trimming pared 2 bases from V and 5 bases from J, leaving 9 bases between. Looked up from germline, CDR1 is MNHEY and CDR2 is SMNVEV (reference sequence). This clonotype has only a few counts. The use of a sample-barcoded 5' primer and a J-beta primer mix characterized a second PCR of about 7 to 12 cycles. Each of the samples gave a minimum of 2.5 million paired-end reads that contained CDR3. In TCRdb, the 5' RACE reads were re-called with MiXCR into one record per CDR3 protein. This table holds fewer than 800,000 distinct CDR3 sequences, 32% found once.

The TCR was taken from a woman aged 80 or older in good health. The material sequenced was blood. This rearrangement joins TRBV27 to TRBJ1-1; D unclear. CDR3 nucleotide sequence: TGTGCCAGCAGTTTACACATGTTAACTGAAGCTTTCTTT. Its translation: CASSLHMLTEAFF.